One sample yielded the 14 T cell receptor beta chains listed below, sequenced in a study of blood T cell repertoires in COVID-19. Profiled with immunoSEQ multiplex PCR; TCRdb holds only in-frame clones, not every one. Among some 160,000 clones listed, roughly 78% were seen once. The sequencing sample was made of peripheral blood. The source is a man aged 65 to 79 with active or convalescent COVID-19.

The genes are TRBV29-1 and TRBJ2-1; TRBD2 agrees at 9 bases. The CDR3 totals 17 residues. Trimming at V came to 1 base and at J to 4 bases, leaving 11 bases not matched to a gene. CDR1 SQVTM and CDR2 ANQGSEA come from the germline V gene. Here the CDR3 reads CSVEAASGKGLYNEQFF. The DNA for the CDR3 is TGCAGCGTTGAAGCGGCTAGCGGGAAAGGTTTATACAATGAGCAGTTCTTC.

V gene TRBV30 combines with J gene TRBJ1-4, with 7 bases identical to TRBD1. The CDR3 consists of 15 residues. V lost 6 bases, J lost 3 bases, and 10 bases stayed unmatched. In germline, CDR1 is GTSNPN, CDR2 SVGIG (reference sequence). The CDR3 loop is CACLDRDPPNEKLFF. The CDR3 DNA reads as TGTGCCTGCCTTGACAGGGACCCTCCTAATGAAAAACTGTTTTTT.

The rearrangement uses TRBV4-1 and TRBJ2-5, with 8 nucleotides matching TRBD2. Per the germline V gene, CDR1 is MGHRA and CDR2 is YSYEKL. This CDR3 has 16 residues. With 1 base clipped from V and 5 bases from J, the junction kept 9 bases outside the gene matches. The CDR3 DNA follows: TGCGCCAGCAGCCAAGGGGAAAGCGGGGGACGGGAGACCCAGTACTTC. Amino acid sequence: CASSQGESGGRETQYF.

The chain is built from TRBV5-1 and TRBJ1-5, with D maybe TRBD1 (5 bases). The V gene's germline CDR1 is SGHRS and CDR2 YFSETQ. The CDR3 loop spans 15 amino acids. Trimming left V 4 bases short and J 0 bases short, with 11 bases between. For the CDR3, the DNA is TGCGCCAGCAGCCCCGGGACTAATAGCAATCAGCCCCAGCATTTT. The encoded protein is CASSPGTNSNQPQHF.

The V and J genes are TRBV6-1 and TRBJ1-5; D possibly corresponds to TRBD1 (6 bases). Between the trimmed V and J ends, which lost 2 bases and 5 bases, there was a span of 7 bases. The length of the CDR3 is 13 residues. Germline-derived CDR1 and CDR2 are MNHNS and SASEGT. The CDR3 nucleotides read TGTGCCAGCAGTGAACACAGGGATCAGCCCCAGCATTTT. Amino acid sequence: CASSEHRDQPQHF.

The chain combines TRBV18 with TRBJ2-5; D is unresolved. Trimming left V 0 bases short and J 1 base short, with 9 bases between. The CDR3 spans 15 residues. Per the germline V gene, CDR1 is KGHSH and CDR2 is LQKENI. In DNA form, the CDR3 reads TGTGCCAGCTCACCACCAAATGAGTCCCAAGAGACCCAGTACTTC. Amino acids: CASSPPNESQETQYF.

In DNA, the CDR3 is TGTGCCAGCTCACCGGGACAGGGAATATTTAGCTATGGCTACACCTTC. This gives the protein CASSPGQGIFSYGYTF. The V and J genes are TRBV18 and TRBJ1-2, with 9 positions matching TRBD1. This CDR3 is 16 amino acids long. J was trimmed by 4 bases and V by 3 bases; bases with no gene match: 9. From germline, CDR1 is KGHSH and CDR2 LQKENI.

The chain's CDR3 is CSASTRTHAGGYTF. As DNA, the CDR3 is TGCAGCGCAAGTACAAGGACTCACGCGGGAGGCTACACCTTC. The chain recombines TRBV29-1 with TRBJ1-2; D remains ambiguous. Germline-derived CDR1 and CDR2 are SQVTM and ANQGSEA. The length of the CDR3 is 14 residues. V was trimmed by 7 bases and J by 8 bases, leaving 23 bases between them.

The rearrangement uses TRBV5-1 and TRBJ2-1; TRBD1 is a possible D gene (5 bases). The CDR3 contains 14 residues. The V gene lost 2 bases and the J gene lost 5 bases, with 11 bases spanning the gap. Germline CDR1 SGHRS, CDR2 YFSETQ. The CDR3 sequence: CASSLPGLNNEQFF. CDR3 bases: TGCGCCAGCAGCTTACCAGGGCTCAACAATGAGCAGTTCTTC.

The J gene is TRBJ1-5, the V gene TRBV19; the D gene is possibly TRBD1 (5 bases). Germline loops: CDR1 LNHDA, CDR2 SQIVND (reference sequence). V lost 4 bases, J lost 3 bases, and 10 bases lay in between. The CDR3 sequence is 14 residues long. CDR3 coding DNA: TGTGCCAGTAGTAAGCGGGACCACAATCAGCCCCAGCATTTT. It translates to CASSKRDHNQPQHF.

This clone has a handful of counts. The chain uses TRBV11-3 and TRBJ2-3; 9 nucleotides agree with TRBD1. Unmatched junction bases numbered 5, after V lost 4 bases and J lost 9 bases. The CDR3 totals 13 residues. Looked up from germline, CDR1 is SGHNT and CDR2 is YENEEA. Here the CDR3 DNA reads TGTGCCAGCAGCTCATACAGGGGGCAAACGCAGTATTTT. Its translation is CASSSYRGQTQYF.

This clone was counted once. The V gene is TRBV6-1, the J gene TRBJ1-3; weak D call: TRBD1 (5 bases). The CDR3 has 13 residues. The V end lost 7 bases, the J end lost 3 bases, and 10 bases lay between the germline ends. The germline V gene encodes CDR1 MNHNS and CDR2 SASEGT. CDR3 sequence (DNA): TGTGCCAGCACCTGGACAAGTGGAAACACCATATATTTT. Translated: CASTWTSGNTIYF.

The V call is TRBV6-5, the J call TRBJ1-1, with 9 bases matching TRBD1. The CDR3 contains 13 residues. V trimming: 10 bases; J trimming: 8 bases; junction bases outside the gene matches: 11. Germline V gives CDR1 MNHEY, CDR2 SVGAGI. The CDR3 DNA is TGTGCCACTTGGACAGGGGTCCCGGCCGAAGCTTTCTTT. Translated: CATWTGVPAEAFF.

This rearrangement joins TRBV7-2 to TRBJ2-2; 8 nucleotides line up with TRBD1. Germline V gene lookup returns CDR1 SGHTA and CDR2 FQGNSA. This CDR3 comprises 16 residues. Germline trimming cut 3 bases from V and 2 bases from J; bases unmatched to any gene: 5. CDR3 sequence: CASSLRTGRNTGELFF. The CDR3 nucleotides are TGTGCCAGCAGCTTGCGGACAGGGCGCAACACCGGGGAGCTGTTTTTT.